The 17 T cell receptor beta chains below were found in one sample sequenced in a study of radiotherapy plus CTLA-4 blockade in lung cancer. The protocol was immunoSEQ multiplex PCR, while the TCRdb copy is restricted to in-frame clones and leaves out a portion. The repertoire holds 120,000 or so clones, around 89% seen once, with 5.5% to 8% in the top ten. Sample: peripheral blood, taken from a patient treated with radiotherapy plus ipilimumab. These receptors originate from a human donor with non-small cell lung cancer that progressed on radiotherapy plus ipilimumab.

The V call is TRBV25-1, the J call TRBJ1-4; D is perhaps TRBD1 (6 bases). The germline V gene encodes CDR1 MGHDK and CDR2 SYGVNS. The CDR3 loop spans 14 amino acids. Trimming removed 10 bases at V and 6 bases at J, with 18 bases between. Written as DNA, the CDR3 is TGTGCCACCCAGGGGACGACATCCCATGAAAAACTGTTTTTT. Its protein product is CATQGTTSHEKLFF.

The chain is built from TRBV28 and TRBJ1-1; 7 positions agree with TRBD1. V gave up 1 base and J gave up 5 bases; unmatched junction bases: 4. CDR1 MDHEN and CDR2 SYDVKM come from the germline V gene. The CDR3 is made up of 14 amino acids. CDR3 nucleotides: TGTGCCAGCAGTTTATTCAGGGGGAGGACTGAAGCTTTCTTT. It is translated as CASSLFRGRTEAFF.

A few counts support this clone. CDR3 bases: TGTGCCAGCAGTTACTTCAGGCGAGACACCGGGGAGCTGTTTTTT. Residues: CASSYFRRDTGELFF. This chain links TRBV6-5 with TRBJ2-2, with D unresolved. Per the germline V gene, CDR1 is MNHEY and CDR2 is SVGAGI. The CDR3 has 15 amino acids. V lost 1 base, J lost 3 bases, and 9 bases lay in between.

The chain joins TRBV7-9 to TRBJ2-7, with D possibly matching TRBD1 (6 bases). Germline loops: CDR1 SEHNR, CDR2 FQNEAQ (reference sequence). V lost 1 base, J lost 3 bases, and 25 bases lay in between. This CDR3 is built from 19 residues. DNA of the CDR3: TGTGCCAGCAGCTTAGAGGATTGGGGACACTCCCTGGGCTTCTACGAGCAGTACTTC. This encodes CASSLEDWGHSLGFYEQYF. The full variable domain, in which reference TRBV7-9 and TRBJ2-7 provide the parts outside the CDR3, is DTGVSQNPRHKITKRGQNVTFRCDPISEHNRLYWYRQTLGQGPEFLTYFQNEAQLEKSRLLSDRFSAERPKGSFSTLEIQRTEQGDSAMYLCASSLEDWGHSLGFYEQYFGPGTRLTVT.

This clone was detected once. This chain connects TRBV7-9 to TRBJ2-2; 9 nucleotides match TRBD2. CDR3 length: 18 residues. With 1 base clipped from V and 3 bases from J, the junction kept 9 bases outside the gene matches. Germline-derived CDR1 and CDR2 are SEHNR and FQNEAQ (reference sequence). CDR3 in DNA: TGTGCCAGCAGCTTAGAACGAATAGCGGGAGCCCACACCGGGGAGCTGTTTTTT. Its translation is CASSLERIAGAHTGELFF.

The chain employs TRBV18 and TRBJ1-1; TRBD1 agrees at 9 bases. CDR3 length: 14 amino acids. The ends lost 3 bases at V and 7 bases at J; junction bases unmatched: 6. The germline V gene has CDR1 KGHSH and CDR2 LQKENI. CDR3 in amino acids: CASSPKQGAGEAFF. The CDR3 bases are TGTGCCAGCTCACCTAAACAGGGGGCGGGTGAAGCTTTCTTT.

The V gene is TRBV5-1, the J gene TRBJ2-2; D is possibly TRBD1 or TRBD2 (7 bases each). Between the trimmed V and J ends, which lost 5 bases and 6 bases, there was a span of 20 bases. The germline V gene has CDR1 SGHRS and CDR2 YFSETQ. CDR3 length: 16 amino acids. CDR3 in DNA: TGCGCCAGCAGTAAGGGGGCCCCCAGCGGGGCCGGGGAGCTGTTTTTT. Translated: CASSKGAPSGAGELFF.

The J gene is TRBJ1-1, the V gene TRBV18, with TRBD1 matching 7 bases. This CDR3 has 17 amino acids. After removal of 6 bases from V and 4 bases from J, the junction contained 17 bases not matched to a gene. CDR1 and CDR2 from the germline V gene are KGHSH and LQKENI. For the CDR3, the DNA is TGTGCCAGCTCCTTAGGCAGGGGGACAGTAGTGGGCACTGAAGCTTTCTTT. As protein: CASSLGRGTVVGTEAFF.

This chain connects TRBV7-9 to TRBJ2-7; no clear D gene. Germline CDR1 and CDR2: SEHNR and FQNEAQ (reference sequence). This CDR3 comprises 13 residues. V shed 0 bases and J shed 6 bases, with 9 bases lying between them. The CDR3 region is CASSLAGTTEQYF. CDR3 nucleotides: TGTGCCAGCAGCTTAGCGGGAACCACCGAGCAGTACTTC.

The J gene is TRBJ2-1, the V gene TRBV19; no clear D. V lost 3 bases to trimming and J lost 12 bases, with 15 bases between them. Looked up from germline, CDR1 is LNHDA and CDR2 is SQIVND (reference sequence). The CDR3 runs 13 residues. Here the CDR3 DNA reads TGTGCCAGTAGTATCGGACCTTTCCAACTGCAGTTCTTC. Protein: CASSIGPFQLQFF.

This chain uses TRBV15 with TRBJ2-3; TRBD2 might be the D (6 bases). The V end was cut by 0 bases, the J end by 7 bases, with 8 bases between. CDR3 length: 13 residues. The germline CDR1 and CDR2 sequences are LNHNV and YYDKDF (reference sequence). The CDR3 nucleotides read TGTGCCACCAGCAGAGATGGACTACATACGCAGTATTTT. Its protein is CATSRDGLHTQYF.

CDR3 nucleotide sequence: TGTGCCAGCAGTAAGGAGGTCCTCCCGGGGACTGAAGCTTTCTTT. This codes for CASSKEVLPGTEAFF. The rearrangement uses TRBV2 and TRBJ1-1; D gene ambiguous. The germline V and J ends were trimmed by 5 bases and 5 bases, with 18 bases remaining between them. The germline gives CDR1 SNHLY, CDR2 FYNNEI. The CDR3 has 15 amino acids.

The chain is built from TRBV27 and TRBJ2-1; D possibly corresponds to TRBD2 (5 bases). The CDR3 extends over 13 amino acids. Germline CDR1 and CDR2: MNHEY and SMNVEV (reference sequence). V was cut by 7 bases and J by 9 bases, with 16 bases left in between. For the CDR3, the DNA is TGTGCCAGCATGGGCGGGTTGTTGGGTGAGCAGTTCTTC. This gives the protein CASMGGLLGEQFF.

The genes are TRBV5-1 and TRBJ2-7; D is perhaps TRBD2 (7 bases). V was cut by 4 bases and J by 1 base, with 21 bases left in between. This CDR3 is 17 amino acids long. CDR1 is SGHRS and CDR2 is YFSETQ in the germline V gene. Here the CDR3 DNA reads TGCGCCAGCAGCCATATTTCGGGGGGCGTTCGATCCTACGAGCAGTACTTC. Its translation: CASSHISGGVRSYEQYF.

The chain carries TRBV5-4 and TRBJ2-2; no clear D. Germline CDR1 is SGHNT and CDR2 is YYREEE (reference sequence). V lost 0 bases to trimming and J lost 7 bases, with 4 bases between them. CDR3 size: 12 residues. This chain's CDR3 is CASSLAGGELFF. CDR3 coding DNA: TGTGCCAGCAGCTTGGCCGGCGGGGAGCTGTTTTTT.

The chain joins TRBV2 to TRBJ2-1; a weak D match, TRBD2 (6 bases). V lost 4 bases and J lost 9, with 19 bases in between. Germline lookup yields CDR1 SNHLY and CDR2 FYNNEI. The CDR3 is 15 residues long. Here the CDR3 DNA reads TGTGCCAGCAGTGCACAACTAGCATTATCAATTGAGCAGTTCTTC. Its translation: CASSAQLALSIEQFF.

This chain uses TRBV5-1 with TRBJ2-3; D is perhaps TRBD1 or TRBD2 (5 bases each). The ends were cut back, 4 bases at V and 6 bases at J, with 15 bases in the middle. The CDR3 has 14 amino acids. The germline V gene encodes CDR1 SGHRS and CDR2 YFSETQ. The CDR3 DNA reads TGCGCCAGCAGCACCGGGGCCGTCGTTGATACGCAGTATTTT. Amino acid sequence: CASSTGAVVDTQYF.